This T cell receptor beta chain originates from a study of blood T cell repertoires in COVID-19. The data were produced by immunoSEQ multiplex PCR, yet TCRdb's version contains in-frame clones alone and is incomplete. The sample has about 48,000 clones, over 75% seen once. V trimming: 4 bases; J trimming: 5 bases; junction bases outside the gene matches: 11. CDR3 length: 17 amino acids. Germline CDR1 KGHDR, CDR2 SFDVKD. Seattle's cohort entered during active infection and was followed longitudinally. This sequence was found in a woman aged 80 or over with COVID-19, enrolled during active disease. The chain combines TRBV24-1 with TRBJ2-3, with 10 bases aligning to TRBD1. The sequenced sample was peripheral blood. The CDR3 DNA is TGTGCCACCAGTGACCGGGGGACAGGGGATAGGGGAGATACGCAGTATTTT. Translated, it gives CATSDRGTGDRGDTQYF.